These T cell receptor beta chains were read from a single sample in a study of T cells in Graves' hyperthyroidism and ophthalmopathy. TCRdb itself ran the multiplex PCR reads through MiXCR, one entry per CDR3 protein. The profile covers hundreds of thousands of distinct CDR3 sequences, with over 35% appearing a single time and around 10% taken by the ten largest. The sequenced sample was blood. Receptors originate from a man aged 18 to 29 with Graves' hyperthyroidism. The conserved cysteine and the conserved F or W are not part of the CDR3 here. Fields, in order: clone size, V gene, J gene, CDR3 protein. Part of the rows lack a size; the others show once, few, many or a class for expanded clones.

>NA|TRBV10-3|TRBJ1-2
AISAKGEGYGYT
>many|TRBV5-1|TRBJ1-5
ASSLDGFNQPQH
>few|TRBV12-3/TRBV12-4|TRBJ2-5
ASSRLAGFQETQY
>NA|TRBV7-9|TRBJ2-7
ASSLYGGGEQY
>many|TRBV27|TRBJ2-2
ASSLATGELF
>few|TRBV9|TRBJ2-5
ASSVVPGAETQY
>NA|TRBV10-3|TRBJ1-5
ATNQGASQPQH
>NA|TRBV29-1|TRBJ2-7
SVTQGRGLANSEQY
>many|TRBV24-1|TRBJ1-5
ATSDSQGSVTQPQH
>NA|TRBV19|TRBJ2-7
ASSITGVYEQY
>many|TRBV7-2|TRBJ2-5
ASSPWTSLQETQY
>NA|TRBV12-3/TRBV12-4|TRBJ1-5
ASSRTTGEH
>NA|TRBV24-1|TRBJ2-5
ATSSGPGETQY
>many|TRBV20-1|TRBJ1-5
SAEDGGNQPQH
>few|TRBV15|TRBJ2-2
ATSREETGTNTGELF
>few|TRBV2|TRBJ2-7
ASSSSGTSGGLSSYEQY
>NA|TRBV12-3/TRBV12-4|TRBJ2-1
ASSLGWGNEQF
>NA|TRBV10-3|TRBJ1-3
AISVDRAGGNTIY
>few|TRBV5-6|TRBJ2-5
ASNGNPGDRGETQY
>few|TRBV20-1|TRBJ1-5
SARDLRDSNQPQH
>few|TRBV10-3|TRBJ1-2
ASSKGQGVIYGYT
>NA|TRBV2|TRBJ1-6
ASRFSSGGPNSPLH
>many|TRBV10-3|TRBJ1-1
AIKEGQGEAF
>many|TRBV10-3|TRBJ1-5
ATGTGGSQPQH
>NA|TRBV29-1|TRBJ2-2
SVLRGHSNTGELF
>many|TRBV10-3|TRBJ2-7
ARQDRGSY
>many|TRBV7-2|TRBJ2-5
ASSPRQGNQETQY